Here is one T cell receptor beta chain with its context. The repertoire was sequenced with immunoSEQ multiplex PCR; TCRdb's copy has only in-frame clones and lacks some. The sample carries almost 65,000 clones, about 90% recorded once. The sample belongs to a study of technical replicates of blood from four donors. The CDR3 extends over 16 amino acids. From germline, CDR1 is MNHNY and CDR2 SVGAGI (reference sequence). The junction had 11 bases not matched to a gene; V was cut back by 6 bases and J by 5 bases. Sequencing used PBMCs. The chain carries TRBV6-6 and TRBJ2-5, with 11 bases identical to TRBD1. This clonotype was obtained from a human donor in good health. Some clones in this sample may be carry-over from other donors' samples. Here the CDR3 DNA reads TGTGCCAGCAGGAATACTGCGGGACAGGGGGTGGAGACCCAGTACTTC. Translated: CASRNTAGQGVETQYF.